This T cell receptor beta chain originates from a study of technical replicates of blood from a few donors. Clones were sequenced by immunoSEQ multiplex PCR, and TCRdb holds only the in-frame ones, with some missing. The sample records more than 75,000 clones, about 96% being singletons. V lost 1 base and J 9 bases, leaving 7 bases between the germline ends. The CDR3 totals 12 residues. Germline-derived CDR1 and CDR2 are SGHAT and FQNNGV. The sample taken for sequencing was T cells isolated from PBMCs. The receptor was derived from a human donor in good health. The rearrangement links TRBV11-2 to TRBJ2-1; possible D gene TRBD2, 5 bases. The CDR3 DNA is TGTGCCAGCAGCTTAGGAGGGAGTGAGCAGTTCTTC. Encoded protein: CASSLGGSEQFF.